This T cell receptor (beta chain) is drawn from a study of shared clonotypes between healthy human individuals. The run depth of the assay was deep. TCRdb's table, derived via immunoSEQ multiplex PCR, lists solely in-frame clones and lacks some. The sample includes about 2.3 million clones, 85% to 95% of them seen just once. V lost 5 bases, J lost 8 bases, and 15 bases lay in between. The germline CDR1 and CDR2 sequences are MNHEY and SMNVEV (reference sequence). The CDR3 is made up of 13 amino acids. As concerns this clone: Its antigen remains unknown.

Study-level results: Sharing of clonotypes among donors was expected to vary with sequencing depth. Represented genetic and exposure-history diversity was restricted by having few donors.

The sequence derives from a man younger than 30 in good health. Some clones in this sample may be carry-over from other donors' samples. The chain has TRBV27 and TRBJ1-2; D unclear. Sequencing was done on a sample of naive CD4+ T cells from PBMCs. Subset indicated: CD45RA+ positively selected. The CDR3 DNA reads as TGTGCCAGCAGTGCTGTAGGACGGCCGGGCTACACCTTC. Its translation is CASSAVGRPGYTF.